These 5 T cell receptor beta chains share one sample of origin, sequenced in a study of cytomegalovirus exposure and HLA in healthy donors (dated by TCRdb to 2016 to 2017). The library was prepared using the immunoSEQ multiplex PCR assay. For the multiplex PCR, a mixture combining 60 forward primers for TCR Vbeta segments and 13 reverse primers for TCR Jbeta segments was used. This immuneACCESS table, as held by TCRdb, lists in-frame sequences with V and J called but not all clones. Of the missing ones, under half trace to an unresolved V gene in checked studies; the others have no known cause. The sample data list about 170,000 clones, and around 80% of these were observed just once. The ten largest make up 4.5% of the sample. The specimen sequenced was PBMCs. These receptors all come from a woman aged 50 to 60 in good health and CMV-seropositive.

This clone was counted a single time. A read error may produce the germline difference seen at one junction end. The chain joins TRBV7-9 to TRBJ1-1; a weak D match, TRBD1 (6 bases). The CDR3 sequence is 15 residues long. CDR1 is SEHNR, CDR2 FQNEAQ, per germline (reference sequence). The CDR3, as DNA: TGTTCCAGCAGCTTAGCAGGAGGGGGGGGCACTGAAGCTTTCTTT. Its protein product is CSSSLAGGGGTEAFF.

V is TRBV28 and J is TRBJ2-7; D not resolved. The CDR3 is 15 amino acids. Germline CDR1 MDHEN, CDR2 SYDVKM. Trimming pared 3 bases from V and 4 bases from J, leaving 16 bases between. The CDR3 loop reads CASSLATATGYEQYF. Here the CDR3 DNA reads TGTGCCAGCAGTTTGGCGACGGCGACCGGGTACGAGCAGTACTTC.

This clone has only a few counts. The chain recombines TRBV30 with TRBJ1-1; 8 bases fit TRBD1. Germline V lookup: CDR1 GTSNPN, CDR2 SVGIG (reference sequence). V shed 4 bases and J 2 bases; nucleotides not matched to a gene: 9. The CDR3 loop spans 15 amino acids. DNA for the CDR3: TGTGCCTGGATGTCGGACAGGGCACCCAACACTGAAGCTTTCTTT. It codes for CAWMSDRAPNTEAFF.

The V and J genes are TRBV7-2 and TRBJ1-4; D is perhaps TRBD1 (5 bases). V was trimmed by 4 bases and J by 3 bases, leaving 12 bases between them. Germline values: CDR1 SGHTA, CDR2 FQGNSA. CDR3 length: 15 residues. The CDR3 DNA reads TGTGCCAGCAGCTCCAGCAGGGTGTCTAATGAAAAACTGTTTTTT. It specifies CASSSSRVSNEKLFF.

The chain carries TRBV4-1 and TRBJ2-7; 9 bases are shared with TRBD1. The CDR3 loop spans 16 amino acids. In germline, CDR1 is MGHRA, CDR2 YSYEKL. The trim removed 3 bases at V and 2 bases at J, leaving 8 bases unmatched. The CDR3 sequence: CASSQPRQGGAYEQYF. The CDR3 DNA reads as TGCGCCAGCAGCCAGCCCAGACAGGGGGGGGCCTACGAGCAGTACTTC.